These 27 T cell receptor beta chains originate from one sample sequenced in a study of blood T cell repertoires in COVID-19. Libraries were prepared by immunoSEQ multiplex PCR; TCRdb keeps only in-frame clonotypes and omits some of them. The sample lists approximately 280,000 clones, 90% seen once, with 1.5% to 2% in the top ten. Sequenced input: PBMCs or T cells enriched from blood (not recorded which). The receptors originated from a woman aged 18-35 years with acute COVID-19.

The genes are TRBV6-1 and TRBJ1-5; D may be TRBD1 (5 bases). V lost 6 bases and J lost 0, with 12 bases in between. From germline, CDR1 is MNHNS and CDR2 SASEGT. This CDR3 has 15 amino acids. CDR3 amino acids: CASRPDTHSNQPQHF. The CDR3 nucleotides read TGTGCCAGCAGACCGGACACCCATAGCAATCAGCCCCAGCATTTT.

This chain uses TRBV7-2 with TRBJ2-3, with 8 bases that match TRBD2. The V gene end was trimmed by 0 bases and the J gene end by 2 bases; junction bases not matched to a gene: 4. Germline-derived CDR1 and CDR2 are SGHTA and FQGNSA. The CDR3 has 16 residues. The CDR3 DNA sequence: TGTGCCAGCAGCTTAGCGAGGGGACTAGTCACAGATACGCAGTATTTT. Encoded protein: CASSLARGLVTDTQYF.

J is TRBJ2-6 and V is TRBV6-5, with a tentative D call TRBD1 (5 bases). Germline CDR1 and CDR2: MNHEY and SVGAGI. The CDR3 runs to 15 residues. V shed 6 bases and J shed 2 bases, with 11 bases lying between them. CDR3 DNA sequence: TGTGCCAGCAGACCCCAGGGAACTGGGGCCAACGTCCTGACTTTC. It codes for CASRPQGTGANVLTF.

The CDR3 DNA reads TGTGCCAGTCGGGGGACTGAAGCTTTCTTT. Residues: CASRGTEAFF. This rearrangement joins TRBV6-5 to TRBJ1-1; D possibly corresponds to TRBD1 (5 bases). V lost 9 bases and J 5 bases, leaving 7 bases between the germline ends. The V gene's germline CDR1 is MNHEY and CDR2 SVGAGI. This CDR3 spans 10 amino acids.

The chain is built from TRBV28 and TRBJ2-3; D unresolved. Germline CDR1 is MDHEN and CDR2 is SYDVKM. V was cut by 3 bases and J by 3 bases, with 7 bases left in between. The CDR3 consists of 13 residues. CDR3 loop: CASSFAVTDTQYF. The DNA of the CDR3 is TGTGCCAGCAGTTTCGCGGTGACAGATACGCAGTATTTT.

The genes are TRBV5-5 and TRBJ1-5; D gene unclear. From germline, CDR1 is SGHKS and CDR2 YYEKEE (reference sequence). Trimming left V 2 bases short and J 7 bases short, with 7 bases between. This CDR3 contains 12 residues. CDR3 residues: CASSFSGQPQHF. The CDR3 DNA follows: TGTGCCAGCAGCTTCTCGGGGCAGCCCCAGCATTTT.

The rearrangement joins TRBV11-2 to TRBJ2-7; 14 bases fit TRBD2. The V gene end was trimmed by 4 bases and the J gene end by 5 bases; junction bases not matched to a gene: 4. Germline V CDR1 and CDR2: SGHAT, FQNNGV. The CDR3 runs to 15 residues. CDR3 loop: CASSYGTSGSNEQYF. CDR3 in DNA: TGTGCCAGCAGCTACGGGACTAGCGGGAGTAACGAGCAGTACTTC. Using reference TRBV11-2 and TRBJ2-7 for the parts outside the CDR3, the full variable domain is EAGVAQSPRYKIIEKRQSVAFWCNPISGHATLYWYQQILGQGPKLLIQFQNNGVVDDSQLPKDRFSAERLKGVDSTLKIQPAKLEDSAVYLCASSYGTSGSNEQYFGPGTRLTVT.

CDR3 nucleotide sequence: TGCGCCAGCAGGGGACTAGCGGCCAACAATGAGCAGTTCTTC. Protein product: CASRGLAANNEQFF. This chain connects TRBV5-1 to TRBJ2-1; 11 positions agree with TRBD2. The germline V gene has CDR1 SGHRS and CDR2 YFSETQ. Trimming removed 5 bases from V and 5 bases from J; junction bases left unmatched: 3. This CDR3 contains 14 residues.

The gene calls are TRBV29-1 and TRBJ2-1; 8 bases line up with TRBD2. The germline CDR1 and CDR2 sequences are SQVTM and ANQGSEA. Trimming cost V 5 bases and J 10 bases; bases outside gene matches: 16. This CDR3 comprises 15 residues. The CDR3 nucleotides are TGCAGCGTTCAAAATGTCGGGACTAGGGGAGACGAGCAGTTCTTC. It encodes CSVQNVGTRGDEQFF.

V is TRBV7-9 and J is TRBJ1-1; 7 nucleotides line up with TRBD1. The V segment lost 1 base and the J segment 1 base; nucleotides outside the gene matches: 3. Germline lookup yields CDR1 SEHNR and CDR2 FQNEAQ (reference sequence). The CDR3 covers 15 residues. The CDR3 DNA sequence: TGTGCCAGCAGCTTAGAGACAGGGCCGAACACTGAAGCTTTCTTT. Encoded protein: CASSLETGPNTEAFF. Full variable domain (rest looked up from reference TRBV7-9 and TRBJ1-1): DTGVSQNPRHKITKRGQNVTFRCDPISEHNRLYWYRQTLGQGPEFLTYFQNEAQLEKSRLLSDRFSAERPKGSFSTLEIQRTEQGDSAMYLCASSLETGPNTEAFFGQGTRLTVV.

The chain carries TRBV3-1 (or the pseudogene TRBV3-2) and TRBJ2-3; perhaps TRBD2 as D (7 bases). Per germline, CDR1 LGHDT and CDR2 YNNKEL (reference sequence). The CDR3 runs to 14 residues. Trimming left V 5 bases short and J 5 bases short, with 14 bases between. The CDR3, as DNA: TGTGCCAGCAGCGCCAGGAGGGGGGGAGATACGCAGTATTTT. This sequence encodes CASSARRGGDTQYF.

The chain couples TRBV19 to TRBJ2-2, with 9 bases lining up with TRBD2. Trimming took 7 bases from V and 5 from J; bases not matched to a gene: 11. CDR3 length equals 16 residues. Germline assignment: CDR1 LNHDA and CDR2 SQIVND (reference sequence). The CDR3 DNA reads as TGTGCCAGTACTTTGGTAGCGGGAGTCGGAACCGGGGAGCTGTTTTTT. Protein sequence: CASTLVAGVGTGELFF. Variable domain in full (rest from reference TRBV19 and TRBJ2-2): DGGITQSPKYLFRKEGQNVTLSCEQNLNHDAMYWYRQDPGQGLRLIYYSQIVNDFQKGDIAEGYSVSREKKESFPLTVTSAQKNPTAFYLCASTLVAGVGTGELFFGEGSRLTVL.

CDR3 sequence reads: CASSYLAGVNEKLFF. CDR3 bases: TGTGCCAGCAGTTACTTGGCGGGCGTTAATGAAAAACTGTTTTTT. This chain uses TRBV6-5 with TRBJ1-4; no reliable D call. Germline V lookup: CDR1 MNHEY, CDR2 SVGAGI. The V end was cut by 1 base, the J end by 4 bases, with 10 bases between. The CDR3 extends over 15 amino acids.

The genes are TRBV6-2 or TRBV6-3 and TRBJ2-4; D unresolved. There are 13 residues in the CDR3. V dropped 8 bases and J dropped 6 bases, with 14 bases sitting between them. Germline-derived CDR1 and CDR2 are MNHEY and SVGEGT. As DNA, the CDR3 is TGTGCCAGCTGCCCCCGAGCAAGAAACATTCAGTACTTC. Encoded protein: CASCPRARNIQYF.

This chain connects TRBV7-3 to TRBJ2-1; 7 bases are shared with TRBD2. CDR3 length: 15 amino acids. V lost 1 base to trimming and J lost 6 bases; unmatched junction nucleotides: 6. Germline V gives CDR1 SGHTA, CDR2 FQGTGA. CDR3 sequence (DNA): TGTGCCAGCAGCTTAAGTGCGGGAGCGGTCAATGAGCAGTTCTTC. Protein: CASSLSAGAVNEQFF.

The J gene is TRBJ1-1, the V gene TRBV7-8; D ambiguous. V was cut by 3 bases and J by 1 base, with 12 bases left in between. This CDR3 contains 15 residues. CDR1 is SGHVS, CDR2 FQNEAQ, per germline. CDR3 sequence: CASSLAAHPNTEAFF. The DNA of the CDR3 is TGTGCCAGCAGCTTGGCGGCGCACCCGAACACTGAAGCTTTCTTT. The variable domain in full, completed from reference TRBV7-8 and TRBJ1-1, reads GAGVSQSPRYKVAKRGQDVALRCDPISGHVSLFWYQQALGQGPEFLTYFQNEAQLDKSGLPSDRFFAERPEGSVSTLKIQRTQQEDSAVYLCASSLAAHPNTEAFFGQGTRLTVV.

The gene calls are TRBV7-9 and TRBJ1-4; tentatively, D is TRBD1 (6 bases). The CDR3 extends over 15 amino acids. Germline CDR1 is SEHNR and CDR2 is FQNEAQ (reference sequence). V gave up 1 base and J gave up 4 bases, with 10 bases separating them. As DNA, the CDR3 is TGTGCCAGCAGCTTAGGGGGGCAAGTTAATGAAAAACTGTTTTTT. Translated, it gives CASSLGGQVNEKLFF.

The chain combines TRBV29-1 with TRBJ2-5; weak D call: TRBD1 (5 bases). The CDR3 runs 12 residues. V shed 5 bases and J shed 5 bases, with 12 bases lying between them. From germline, CDR1 is SQVTM and CDR2 ANQGSEA. CDR3 in amino acids: CSVSAGKETQYF. CDR3 nucleotide sequence: TGCAGCGTTTCGGCAGGGAAGGAGACCCAGTACTTC.

The chain carries TRBV28 and TRBJ2-3; 7 bases map to TRBD1. The CDR3 covers 15 residues. Germline values: CDR1 MDHEN, CDR2 SYDVKM. V gave up 4 bases and J gave up 1 base; unmatched junction bases: 5. The CDR3 spells CASSSYRGGTDTQYF. CDR3 DNA sequence: TGTGCCAGCAGTTCGTACAGGGGTGGCACAGATACGCAGTATTTT.

The rearrangement links TRBV7-6 to TRBJ2-2; D not resolved. The CDR3 runs 15 residues. Deletions cut 5 bases from V and 4 bases from J, with 14 bases between. Germline CDR1 is SGHVS and CDR2 is FNYEAQ. The CDR3, as DNA: TGTGCCAGCAGCCCAGAACCGCCTCCCACCGGGGAGCTGTTTTTT. It is translated as CASSPEPPPTGELFF.

This sequence joins TRBV5-1 and TRBJ2-1, with D maybe TRBD2 (7 bases). The CDR3 has 16 residues. The germline V gene encodes CDR1 SGHRS and CDR2 YFSETQ. Trimming cost V 0 bases and J 7 bases, with 17 bases left between them. CDR3 loop: CASSLDGRGVRNEQFF. The CDR3, as DNA: TGCGCCAGCAGCTTGGATGGGAGGGGGGTGCGGAATGAGCAGTTCTTC.

The chain recombines TRBV27 with TRBJ1-2; weak D call: TRBD1 (6 bases). This CDR3 comprises 17 residues. Trimming stripped 3 bases from V and 5 bases from J, with 22 bases between. CDR1 is MNHEY, CDR2 SMNVEV, per germline (reference sequence). This chain's CDR3 is CASSLTKGGGGNYGYTF. Written as DNA, the CDR3 is TGTGCCAGCAGTTTGACCAAAGGAGGGGGGGGAAATTATGGCTACACCTTC.

This rearrangement joins TRBV9 to TRBJ2-3, with D unclear. Germline lookup yields CDR1 SGDLS and CDR2 YYNGEE. CDR3 length equals 17 residues. V lost 0 bases to trimming and J lost 0 bases, with 14 bases between them. The DNA of the CDR3 is TGTGCCAGCAGCGTAGATGTAACAGCCCCTAGCACAGATACGCAGTATTTT. Translated, it gives CASSVDVTAPSTDTQYF.

Points on this clone: Other nucleotide sequences from this sample produce the same CDR3. V is TRBV7-9 and J is TRBJ2-7; 7 nucleotides align to TRBD1. Trimming removed 5 bases from V and 1 base from J; junction bases left unmatched: 5. The CDR3 runs 14 residues. CDR1 is SEHNR and CDR2 is FQNEAQ in the germline V gene (reference sequence). CDR3 in DNA: TGTGCCAGCAGCCACCGGGACAGATCCTACGAGCAGTACTTC. It translates to CASSHRDRSYEQYF.

The chain carries TRBV4-2 and TRBJ2-2, with 8 bases matching TRBD1. J gave up 4 bases and V 3 bases, and 7 bases lay outside the gene matches. CDR1 is LGHNA, CDR2 YNFKEQ, per germline. The CDR3 contains 16 residues. Here the CDR3 reads CASSHSPGGITGELFF. As DNA, the CDR3 is TGTGCCAGCAGCCACAGCCCAGGGGGCATCACCGGGGAGCTGTTTTTT.

The chain carries TRBV6-2 or TRBV6-3 and TRBJ2-7, with TRBD2 as a possible D gene (5 bases). V was cut by 1 base and J by 0 bases, with 13 bases left in between. CDR3 size: 16 residues. Germline V gives CDR1 MNHEY, CDR2 SVGEGT. CDR3 sequence reads: CASSYLWTAGSYEQYF. CDR3 coding DNA: TGTGCCAGCAGTTACTTGTGGACTGCCGGCTCCTACGAGCAGTACTTC.

The chain recombines TRBV11-2 with TRBJ1-6, with TRBD1 as a possible D gene (6 bases). The CDR3 is 14 amino acids. From germline, CDR1 is SGHAT and CDR2 FQNNGV. Trimming removed 7 bases at V and 8 bases at J, with 15 bases between. CDR3 protein: CASTLTGSDSPLHF. In DNA form, the CDR3 reads TGTGCCAGCACCCTAACAGGGTCAGATTCACCCCTCCACTTT.